These T cell receptor beta chains were read from a single sample in a study of T cell responses to AZD1222 COVID-19 vaccine. The method was immunoSEQ multiplex PCR; TCRdb's version includes in-frame clones alone and lacks a portion of them. Altogether 75,000 to 100,000 clones are present, approximately 87% being singletons, with the ten largest covering about a quarter. This specimen consisted of peripheral blood, obtained on day 0 of AZD1222 vaccination. Every receptor here comes from an adult in good health. CDR3s include the opening cysteine and the closing phenylalanine or tryptophan. The D gene is left open where the match is weak. Not every row has a clone size; where given, it reads once, few, many or a size class.

clone size: .
D gene: TRBD2
V gene: TRBV5-6
J gene: TRBJ2-1
CDR3 DNA: TGTGCCAGCAGTATAACCGGGACTAGCGACAACGCCTTGAACAATGAGCAGTTCTTC
CDR3 protein: CASSITGTSDNALNNEQFF

clone size: .
D gene: TRBD1
V gene: TRBV28
J gene: TRBJ1-2
CDR3 DNA: TGTGCCAGCAGATCCGTGGACAGGGGGCGGTCGCGGGGCTACACCTTC
CDR3 protein: CASRSVDRGRSRGYTF

clone size: .
D gene: TRBD2
V gene: TRBV29-1
J gene: TRBJ2-1
CDR3 DNA: TGCAGCGCTGGGACTAGCGGGTACAATGAGCAGTTCTTC
CDR3 protein: CSAGTSGYNEQFF

clone size: .
D gene: .
V gene: TRBV4-1
J gene: TRBJ2-2
CDR3 DNA: TGCGCCAGCAGCCAAGATATCGGGGAGCTGTTTTTT
CDR3 protein: CASSQDIGELFF

clone size: .
D gene: TRBD2
V gene: TRBV11-1
J gene: TRBJ2-5
CDR3 DNA: TGTGCCAGCAGCATGGGAACTAGCGGGAGGGAGACCCAGTACTTC
CDR3 protein: CASSMGTSGRETQYF

clone size: .
D gene: .
V gene: TRBV28
J gene: TRBJ1-2
CDR3 DNA: TGTGCCAGCGGGTTTCTGAACTATGGCTACACCTTC
CDR3 protein: CASGFLNYGYTF

clone size: few
D gene: .
V gene: TRBV6-5
J gene: TRBJ1-2
CDR3 DNA: TGTGCCAGCAGTTACTCGAGGGGACCTTACGGCTACACCTTC
CDR3 protein: CASSYSRGPYGYTF

clone size: .
D gene: .
V gene: TRBV11-2
J gene: TRBJ1-3
CDR3 DNA: TGTGCCAGCAGCTTAGATTCAGTGGTGATCTCTGGAAACACCATATATTTT
CDR3 protein: CASSLDSVVISGNTIYF

clone size: .
D gene: .
V gene: TRBV5-1
J gene: TRBJ2-3
CDR3 DNA: TGCGCCAGCTCGGTTGGGGCCACAGATACGCAGTATTTT
CDR3 protein: CASSVGATDTQYF

clone size: .
D gene: .
V gene: TRBV9
J gene: TRBJ2-1
CDR3 DNA: TGTGCCAGCAGCGTAGTCTCGGAAGGACTAAACCCGCTCTTC
CDR3 protein: CASSVVSEGLNPLF

clone size: once
D gene: .
V gene: TRBV6-2/TRBV6-3
J gene: TRBJ2-1
CDR3 DNA: TGTGCCAGCAGCGTGACCACCAGCTCCTACAATGAGCAGTTCTTC
CDR3 protein: CASSVTTSSYNEQFF

clone size: .
D gene: TRBD2
V gene: TRBV7-2
J gene: TRBJ2-1
CDR3 DNA: TGTGCCAGCAGCTTAGGGTTAGCGGGTGGCAATGAGCAGTTCTTC
CDR3 protein: CASSLGLAGGNEQFF

clone size: .
D gene: TRBD2
V gene: TRBV5-1
J gene: TRBJ2-3
CDR3 DNA: TGCGCCAGCAGCGGATCACTAGCGGGAGGCACAGATACGCAGTATTTT
CDR3 protein: CASSGSLAGGTDTQYF

clone size: .
D gene: .
V gene: TRBV7-3
J gene: TRBJ2-5
CDR3 DNA: TGTGCCAGCAGCTTAAATAGTGGTGAGACCCAGTACTTC
CDR3 protein: CASSLNSGETQYF

clone size: .
D gene: .
V gene: TRBV7-2
J gene: TRBJ2-5
CDR3 DNA: TGTGCCAGCAGCTTAGTGGGAGCGGGTGGACAAGAGACCCAGTACTTC
CDR3 protein: CASSLVGAGGQETQYF

clone size: .
D gene: .
V gene: TRBV7-9
J gene: TRBJ2-7
CDR3 DNA: TGTGCCAGCAGCACCGGTAGGGACGGAACCTACGAGCAGTACTTC
CDR3 protein: CASSTGRDGTYEQYF

clone size: .
D gene: TRBD1
V gene: TRBV24-1
J gene: TRBJ2-5
CDR3 DNA: TGTGCCACCAGTGACCCGGGACAGGAAGAGACCCAGTACTTC
CDR3 protein: CATSDPGQEETQYF

clone size: once
D gene: .
V gene: TRBV19
J gene: TRBJ1-4
CDR3 DNA: TGTGCCAGTAGTCCCTGGGGTCAGGGGCATGATAATGAAAAACTGTTTTTT
CDR3 protein: CASSPWGQGHDNEKLFF

clone size: .
D gene: .
V gene: TRBV16
J gene: TRBJ2-7
CDR3 DNA: TGTGCCAGCACCCCGGGAGTTTCGTCCTACGAGCAGTACTTC
CDR3 protein: CASTPGVSSYEQYF

clone size: .
D gene: .
V gene: TRBV2
J gene: TRBJ1-1
CDR3 DNA: TGTGCCAGCAGAGGGATAACAGGGAACACTGAAGCTTTCTTT
CDR3 protein: CASRGITGNTEAFF

clone size: .
D gene: TRBD2
V gene: TRBV28
J gene: TRBJ2-1
CDR3 DNA: TGTGCCAGCAGGTCTAGCGGTCCCTCCTACAATGAGCAGTTCTTC
CDR3 protein: CASRSSGPSYNEQFF

clone size: .
D gene: .
V gene: TRBV19
J gene: TRBJ1-5
CDR3 DNA: TGTGCCAGTAGTATCCAACATAATCAGCCCCAGCATTTT
CDR3 protein: CASSIQHNQPQHF

clone size: .
D gene: TRBD2
V gene: TRBV6-1
J gene: TRBJ2-7
CDR3 DNA: TGTGCCAGCAGTGACGGAGGGACTAGCCGCTACGAGCAGTACTTC
CDR3 protein: CASSDGGTSRYEQYF

clone size: .
D gene: .
V gene: TRBV10-3
J gene: TRBJ2-5
CDR3 DNA: TGTGCCATCAGTGAGTCTCTGAGGTCTACCTTACAAGAGACCCAGTACTTC
CDR3 protein: CAISESLRSTLQETQYF

clone size: .
D gene: TRBD2
V gene: TRBV7-2
J gene: TRBJ2-1
CDR3 DNA: TGTGCCAGCAGCAGTTTAGCGGGAGCTTGGGAGCAGTTCTTC
CDR3 protein: CASSSLAGAWEQFF

clone size: .
D gene: TRBD1
V gene: TRBV28
J gene: TRBJ1-3
CDR3 DNA: TGTGCCACCGAAGAGACAGGGTTAGCTGGAAACACCATATATTTT
CDR3 protein: CATEETGLAGNTIYF

clone size: .
D gene: .
V gene: TRBV5-4
J gene: TRBJ2-7
CDR3 DNA: TGTGCCAGCAGCTTGCTTCTGGAGGGTCGCGAGCAGTACTTC
CDR3 protein: CASSLLLEGREQYF

clone size: .
D gene: .
V gene: TRBV6-6
J gene: TRBJ2-7
CDR3 DNA: TGTGCCAGCACCGGAATTATCGCGACCCCTCTCGAGCAGTACTTC
CDR3 protein: CASTGIIATPLEQYF

clone size: .
D gene: .
V gene: TRBV6-6
J gene: TRBJ1-1
CDR3 DNA: TGTGCCAGCAGTTACTCCGACGGGGTAGGCGCTTTCTTT
CDR3 protein: CASSYSDGVGAFF

clone size: .
D gene: .
V gene: TRBV13
J gene: TRBJ2-7
CDR3 DNA: TGTGCCAGCAGCCGCAGGGGAGCCTACGAGCAGTACTTC
CDR3 protein: CASSRRGAYEQYF

clone size: .
D gene: .
V gene: TRBV18
J gene: TRBJ2-7
CDR3 DNA: TGTGCCAGCTCACCGGAGGATGAGCAGTACTTC
CDR3 protein: CASSPEDEQYF

clone size: .
D gene: .
V gene: TRBV19
J gene: TRBJ2-3
CDR3 DNA: TGTGCCAGTAGAGAACTGGCTGCGTATACGCAGTATTTT
CDR3 protein: CASRELAAYTQYF

clone size: .
D gene: .
V gene: TRBV30
J gene: TRBJ2-7
CDR3 DNA: TGTGCCTGGGGACCAAGCTCCTACGAGCAGTACTTC
CDR3 protein: CAWGPSSYEQYF

clone size: .
D gene: TRBD1
V gene: TRBV6-5
J gene: TRBJ2-7
CDR3 DNA: TGTGCCACCAGGACAGGACCTACGGAGCAGTACTTC
CDR3 protein: CATRTGPTEQYF

clone size: .
D gene: TRBD1
V gene: TRBV10-3
J gene: TRBJ2-2
CDR3 DNA: TGTGCCATCAGTGGGAGAGGACAGGTCACCGGGGAGCTGTTTTTT
CDR3 protein: CAISGRGQVTGELFF

clone size: .
D gene: TRBD1
V gene: TRBV7-2
J gene: TRBJ1-1
CDR3 DNA: TGTGCCAGCAGCTGGGACAGACACACTGAAGCTTTCTTT
CDR3 protein: CASSWDRHTEAFF

clone size: .
D gene: .
V gene: TRBV2
J gene: TRBJ2-1
CDR3 DNA: TGTGCCAGCAGTGGCCGGGCCCTAAATGAGCAGTTCTTC
CDR3 protein: CASSGRALNEQFF

clone size: .
D gene: .
V gene: TRBV11-2
J gene: TRBJ2-1
CDR3 DNA: TGTGCCAGCAGCTTAGGCTCTATCGCCCCGTTCTTC
CDR3 protein: CASSLGSIAPFF

clone size: .
D gene: .
V gene: TRBV5-5
J gene: TRBJ2-7
CDR3 DNA: TGTGCCAGCAACCGGGGAGGGACAAGTTACGAGCAGTACTTC
CDR3 protein: CASNRGGTSYEQYF

clone size: .
D gene: .
V gene: TRBV12-3/TRBV12-4
J gene: TRBJ1-4
CDR3 DNA: TGTGCCAGCAGTTTCGCGCGGGAAAAACTGTTTTTT
CDR3 protein: CASSFAREKLFF

clone size: once
D gene: TRBD2
V gene: TRBV7-6
J gene: TRBJ2-1
CDR3 DNA: TGTGCCAGCAGCTTATCTAGCGGGAGGGGGTCCTCGCAGTTCTTC
CDR3 protein: CASSLSSGRGSSQFF

clone size: .
D gene: .
V gene: TRBV7-3
J gene: TRBJ2-3
CDR3 DNA: TGTGCCAGCAGCTTTGCGGGGAGTAGCACAGATACGCAGTATTTT
CDR3 protein: CASSFAGSSTDTQYF

clone size: .
D gene: .
V gene: TRBV28
J gene: TRBJ2-7
CDR3 DNA: TGTGCCAGCACCCCCTTTGGGCAGAGCAACGAGCAGTACTTC
CDR3 protein: CASTPFGQSNEQYF

clone size: .
D gene: TRBD2
V gene: TRBV7-7
J gene: TRBJ2-7
CDR3 DNA: TGTGCTAGCAGCTCGGGACTAGCGGGAGGGGGCGAGCAGTACTTC
CDR3 protein: CASSSGLAGGGEQYF

clone size: few
D gene: TRBD1
V gene: TRBV2
J gene: TRBJ2-7
CDR3 DNA: TGTGCCAGCACCCTTGGACAGGTCCTCGGCGAGCAGTACTTC
CDR3 protein: CASTLGQVLGEQYF

clone size: .
D gene: .
V gene: TRBV19
J gene: TRBJ1-2
CDR3 DNA: TGTGCCAGTAGTATAGATGGCAGGGGACTGCGGGGCTACACCTTC
CDR3 protein: CASSIDGRGLRGYTF

clone size: .
D gene: .
V gene: TRBV16
J gene: TRBJ2-1
CDR3 DNA: TGTGCCAGCAGCCTTATTCAGGACAATGAGCAGTTCTTC
CDR3 protein: CASSLIQDNEQFF

clone size: .
D gene: .
V gene: TRBV27
J gene: TRBJ2-4
CDR3 DNA: TGTGCCAGCAGTTTATTAGGGAAAGGGAACATTCAGTACTTC
CDR3 protein: CASSLLGKGNIQYF

clone size: .
D gene: .
V gene: TRBV6-5
J gene: TRBJ2-3
CDR3 DNA: TGTGCCAGCAGCGGCCGAGATACGCAGTATTTT
CDR3 protein: CASSGRDTQYF

clone size: .
D gene: .
V gene: TRBV19
J gene: TRBJ2-2
CDR3 DNA: TGTGCCACTCTGGGGGGTAAGGCCGGGGAGCTGTTTTTT
CDR3 protein: CATLGGKAGELFF

clone size: .
D gene: .
V gene: TRBV25-1
J gene: TRBJ2-7
CDR3 DNA: TGTGCCAGCCGCCGCACCGGGACATTGACCTACGAGCAGTACTTC
CDR3 protein: CASRRTGTLTYEQYF

clone size: .
D gene: .
V gene: TRBV6-5
J gene: TRBJ2-5
CDR3 DNA: TGTGCCAGCAGCCAAGACGGGTTCGGAGAGACCCAGTACTTC
CDR3 protein: CASSQDGFGETQYF

clone size: .
D gene: .
V gene: TRBV7-3
J gene: TRBJ2-1
CDR3 DNA: TGTGCCAGCAGCTTAACTAAGCGCCCCTACAATGAGCAGTTCTTC
CDR3 protein: CASSLTKRPYNEQFF

clone size: .
D gene: .
V gene: TRBV24-1
J gene: TRBJ2-2
CDR3 DNA: TGTGCCACCAGGAGGGGACAAGACACCGGGGAGCTGTTTTTT
CDR3 protein: CATRRGQDTGELFF

clone size: .
D gene: .
V gene: TRBV18
J gene: TRBJ1-5
CDR3 DNA: TGTGCCAGCTCACCGACGGAGCAAGGTCAGCCCCAGCATTTT
CDR3 protein: CASSPTEQGQPQHF

clone size: once
D gene: .
V gene: TRBV18
J gene: TRBJ1-5
CDR3 DNA: TGTGCCAGCTCACCGGGAGGATTCAATCAGCCCCAGCATTTT
CDR3 protein: CASSPGGFNQPQHF

clone size: .
D gene: .
V gene: TRBV9
J gene: TRBJ2-7
CDR3 DNA: TGTGCCAGCAGCGTAGATGGGGGTTCCTACGAGCAGTACTTC
CDR3 protein: CASSVDGGSYEQYF

clone size: .
D gene: .
V gene: TRBV21-1
J gene: TRBJ1-4
CDR3 DNA: TGTGCCAGCAGCAAGATACAGGGTCAAGATGAAAAACTGTTTTTT
CDR3 protein: CASSKIQGQDEKLFF

clone size: .
D gene: .
V gene: TRBV5-8
J gene: TRBJ2-2
CDR3 DNA: TGTGCCAGCAGCTTTGGGCAGCTGGGCCTGAACACCGGGGAGCTGTTTTTT
CDR3 protein: CASSFGQLGLNTGELFF

clone size: .
D gene: TRBD2
V gene: TRBV19
J gene: TRBJ2-3
CDR3 DNA: TGTGCCAGTAGTAAGACTAGCGGGAGGGGCACAGATACGCAGTATTTT
CDR3 protein: CASSKTSGRGTDTQYF